This TCR beta chain was sequenced during a study of control samples from healthy donors and cancer patients. Generated by immunoSEQ multiplex PCR, the TCRdb table keeps only in-frame clones and is missing some. Among some 150,000 clones listed, about 93% were seen once. Sample: blood. The clonotype originates from a man aged 50-60 years in good health.

The CDR3 sequence is CASSWDRFSGNTIYF. CDR3 sequence (DNA): TGTGCCAGCAGTTGGGACAGATTCTCTGGAAACACCATATATTTT. V is TRBV28 and J is TRBJ1-3; TRBD1 matches at 7 bases. V gave up 4 bases and J gave up 0 bases; unmatched junction bases: 3. The CDR3 totals 15 residues. In germline, CDR1 is MDHEN, CDR2 SYDVKM.